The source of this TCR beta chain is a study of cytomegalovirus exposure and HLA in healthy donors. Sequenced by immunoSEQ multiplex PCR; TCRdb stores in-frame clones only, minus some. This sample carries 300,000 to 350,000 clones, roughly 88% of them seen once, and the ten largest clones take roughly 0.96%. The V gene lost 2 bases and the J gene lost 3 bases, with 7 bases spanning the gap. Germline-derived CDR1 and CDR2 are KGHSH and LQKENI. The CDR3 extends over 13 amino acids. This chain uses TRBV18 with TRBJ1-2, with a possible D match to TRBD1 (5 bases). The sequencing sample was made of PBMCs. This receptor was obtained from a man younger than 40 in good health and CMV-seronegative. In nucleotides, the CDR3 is TGTGCCAGCTCACCAGGGGGGTACTATGGCTACACCTTC. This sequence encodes CASSPGGYYGYTF.